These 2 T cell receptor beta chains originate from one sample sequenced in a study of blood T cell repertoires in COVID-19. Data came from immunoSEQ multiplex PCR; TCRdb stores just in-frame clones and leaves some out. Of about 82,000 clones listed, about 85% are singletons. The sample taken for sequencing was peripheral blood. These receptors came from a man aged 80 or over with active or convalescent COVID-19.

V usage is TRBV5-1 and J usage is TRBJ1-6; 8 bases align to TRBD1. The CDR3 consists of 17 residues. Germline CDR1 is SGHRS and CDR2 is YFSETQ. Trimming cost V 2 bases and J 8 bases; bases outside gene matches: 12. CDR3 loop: CASSLIFRGRVYSPLHF. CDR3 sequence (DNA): TGCGCCAGCAGCTTAATCTTCAGGGGGCGAGTGTATTCACCCCTCCACTTT.

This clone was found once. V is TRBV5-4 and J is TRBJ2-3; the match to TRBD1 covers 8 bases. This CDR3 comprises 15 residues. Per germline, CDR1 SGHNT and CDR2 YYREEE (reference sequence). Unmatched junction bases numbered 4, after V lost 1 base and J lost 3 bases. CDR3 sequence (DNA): TGTGCCAGCAGCTTGCAGGGGGCGCCGACAGATACGCAGTATTTT. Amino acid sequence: CASSLQGAPTDTQYF. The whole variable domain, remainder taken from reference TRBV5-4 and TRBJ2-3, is ETGVTQSPTHLIKTRGQQVTLRCSSQSGHNTVSWYQQALGQGPQFIFQYYREEENGRGNFPPRFSGLQFPNYSSELNVNALELDDSALYLCASSLQGAPTDTQYFGPGTRLTVL.